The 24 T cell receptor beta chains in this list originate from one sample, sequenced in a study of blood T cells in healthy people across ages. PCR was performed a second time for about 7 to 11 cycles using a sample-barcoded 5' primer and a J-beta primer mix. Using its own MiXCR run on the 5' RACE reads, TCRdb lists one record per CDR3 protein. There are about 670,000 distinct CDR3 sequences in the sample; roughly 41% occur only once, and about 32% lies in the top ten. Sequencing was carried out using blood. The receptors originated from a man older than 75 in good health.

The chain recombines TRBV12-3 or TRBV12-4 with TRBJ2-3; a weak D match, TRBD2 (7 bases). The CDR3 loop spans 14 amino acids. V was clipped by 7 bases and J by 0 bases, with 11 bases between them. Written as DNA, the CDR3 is TGTGCCAGCAAGGGGGGGCTCAGCACAGATACGCAGTATTTT. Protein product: CASKGGLSTDTQYF.

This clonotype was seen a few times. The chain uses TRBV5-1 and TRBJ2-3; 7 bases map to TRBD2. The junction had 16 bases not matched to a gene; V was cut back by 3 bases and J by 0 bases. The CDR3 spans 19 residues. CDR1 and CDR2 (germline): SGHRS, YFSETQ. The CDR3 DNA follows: TGCGCCAGCAGCTCGGGGAGGGACCATACTCGAACTAGCACAGATACGCAGTATTTT. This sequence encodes CASSSGRDHTRTSTDTQYF.

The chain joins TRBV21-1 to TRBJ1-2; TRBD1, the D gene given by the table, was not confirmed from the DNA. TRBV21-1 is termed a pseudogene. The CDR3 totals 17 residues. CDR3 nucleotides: TGTGCCAGCAGCAAAGGAGGAAGCAGGGGGCTCTACTATGGCTACACCTTC. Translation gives CASSKGGSRGLYYGYTF.

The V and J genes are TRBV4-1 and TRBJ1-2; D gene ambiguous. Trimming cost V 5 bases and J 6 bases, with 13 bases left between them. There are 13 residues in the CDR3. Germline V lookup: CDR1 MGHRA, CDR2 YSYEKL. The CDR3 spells CASSKIPLDGYTF. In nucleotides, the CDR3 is TGCGCCAGCAGCAAGATACCCCTAGATGGCTACACCTTC.

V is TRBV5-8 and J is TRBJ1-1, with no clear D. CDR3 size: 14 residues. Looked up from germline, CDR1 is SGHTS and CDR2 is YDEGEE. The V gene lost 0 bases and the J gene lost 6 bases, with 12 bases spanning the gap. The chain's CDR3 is CASSLVLSGAEAFF. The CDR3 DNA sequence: TGTGCCAGCAGCTTGGTTTTGTCCGGGGCTGAAGCTTTCTTT.

CDR3 sequence: CASSQERDRGETQYF. The CDR3 DNA follows: TGTGCCAGCAGCCAAGAAAGGGACCGGGGGGAGACCCAGTACTTC. The chain uses TRBV3-1 and TRBJ2-5; TRBD2 is a possible D gene (6 bases). CDR1 is LGHDT and CDR2 is YNNKEL in the germline V gene (reference sequence). Trimming pared 0 bases from V and 5 bases from J, leaving 13 bases between. CDR3 length: 15 residues.

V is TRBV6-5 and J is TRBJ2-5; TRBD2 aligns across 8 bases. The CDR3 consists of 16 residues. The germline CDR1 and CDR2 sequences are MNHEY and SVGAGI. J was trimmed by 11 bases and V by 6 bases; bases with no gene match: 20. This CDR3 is CASSYGRDWGFNEQYF. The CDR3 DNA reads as TGTGCCAGCAGCTACGGGAGGGACTGGGGATTCAATGAGCAGTACTTC.

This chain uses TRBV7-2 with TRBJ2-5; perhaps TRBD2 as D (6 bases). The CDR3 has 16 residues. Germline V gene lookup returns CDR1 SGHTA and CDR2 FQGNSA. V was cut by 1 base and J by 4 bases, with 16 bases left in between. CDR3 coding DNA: TGTGCCAGCAGCTTAGAGGCTGTCGGGGGTTTAGAGACCCAGTACTTC. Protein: CASSLEAVGGLETQYF.

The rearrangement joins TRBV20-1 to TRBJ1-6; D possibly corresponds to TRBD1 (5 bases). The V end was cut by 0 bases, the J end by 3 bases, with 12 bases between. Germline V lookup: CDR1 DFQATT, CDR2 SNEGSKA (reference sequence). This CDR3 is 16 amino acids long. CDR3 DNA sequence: TGCAGTGCTAGAGAGCAGACAGTCCTCTATAATTCACCCCTCCACTTT. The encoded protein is CSAREQTVLYNSPLHF.

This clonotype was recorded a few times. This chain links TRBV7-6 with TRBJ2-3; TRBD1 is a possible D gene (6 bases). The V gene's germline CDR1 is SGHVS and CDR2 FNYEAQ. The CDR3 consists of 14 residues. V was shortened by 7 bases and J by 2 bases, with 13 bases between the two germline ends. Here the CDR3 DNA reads TGTGCCAGCACCGAGGGACACCTCACAGATACGCAGTATTTT. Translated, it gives CASTEGHLTDTQYF.

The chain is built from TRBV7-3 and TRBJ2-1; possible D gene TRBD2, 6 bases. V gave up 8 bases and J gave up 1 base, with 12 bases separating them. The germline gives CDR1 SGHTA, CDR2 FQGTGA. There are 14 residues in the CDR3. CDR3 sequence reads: CASGDGGSYNEQFF. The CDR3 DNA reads TGTGCCAGCGGTGACGGGGGTTCCTACAATGAGCAGTTCTTC.

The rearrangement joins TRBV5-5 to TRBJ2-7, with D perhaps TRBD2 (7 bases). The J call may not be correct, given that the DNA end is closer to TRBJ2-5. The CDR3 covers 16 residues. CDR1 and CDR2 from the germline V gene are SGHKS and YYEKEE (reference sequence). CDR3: CASTGGQRVGRETQYF. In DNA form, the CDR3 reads TGTGCCAGCACCGGGGGGCAGCGGGTCGGAAGAGAGACCCAGTACTTC.

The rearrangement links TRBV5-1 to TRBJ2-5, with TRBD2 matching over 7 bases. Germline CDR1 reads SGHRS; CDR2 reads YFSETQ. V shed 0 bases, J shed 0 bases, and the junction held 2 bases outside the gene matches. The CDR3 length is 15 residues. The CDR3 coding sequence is TGCGCCAGCAGCTTGGCCGGGGGGTACCAAGAGACCCAGTACTTC. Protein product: CASSLAGGYQETQYF.

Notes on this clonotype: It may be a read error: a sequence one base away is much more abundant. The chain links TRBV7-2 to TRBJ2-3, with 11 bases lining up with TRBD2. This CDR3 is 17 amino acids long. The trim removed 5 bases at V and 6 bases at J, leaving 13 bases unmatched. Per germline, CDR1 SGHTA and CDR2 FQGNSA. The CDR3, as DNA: TGTGCCAGCAGCCCCCCCCCGACTAGCGGGGTGTTGGATACGCAGTATTTT. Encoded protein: CASSPPPTSGVLDTQYF.

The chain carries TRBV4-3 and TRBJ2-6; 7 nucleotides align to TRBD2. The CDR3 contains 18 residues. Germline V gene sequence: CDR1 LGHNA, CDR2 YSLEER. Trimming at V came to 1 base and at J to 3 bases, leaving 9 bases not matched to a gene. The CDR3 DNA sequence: TGCGCCAGCAGCCAAGCCCCGGGGGGAGTCTATGGGGCCAACGTCCTGACTTTC. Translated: CASSQAPGGVYGANVLTF.

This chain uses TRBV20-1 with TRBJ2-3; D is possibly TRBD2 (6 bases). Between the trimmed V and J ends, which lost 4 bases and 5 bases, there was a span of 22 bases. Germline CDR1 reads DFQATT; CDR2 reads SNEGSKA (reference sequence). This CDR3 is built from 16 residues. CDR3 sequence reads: CSATPREPGAGDTQYF. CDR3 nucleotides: TGCAGTGCTACACCGCGGGAACCGGGAGCGGGAGATACGCAGTATTTT.

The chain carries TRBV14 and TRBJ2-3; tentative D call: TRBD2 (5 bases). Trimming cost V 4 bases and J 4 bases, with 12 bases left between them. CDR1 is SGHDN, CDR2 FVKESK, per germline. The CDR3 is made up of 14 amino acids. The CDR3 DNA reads TGTGCCAGCAGCCGAGGACTGACGGCAGATACGCAGTATTTT. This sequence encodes CASSRGLTADTQYF.

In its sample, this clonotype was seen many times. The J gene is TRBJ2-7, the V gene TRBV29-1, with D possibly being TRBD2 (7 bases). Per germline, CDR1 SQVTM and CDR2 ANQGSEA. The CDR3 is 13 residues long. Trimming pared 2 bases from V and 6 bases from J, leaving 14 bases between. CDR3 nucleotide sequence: TGCAGCGTTGAAAAACAGGGAGGGCTCGAGCAGTACTTC. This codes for CSVEKQGGLEQYF.

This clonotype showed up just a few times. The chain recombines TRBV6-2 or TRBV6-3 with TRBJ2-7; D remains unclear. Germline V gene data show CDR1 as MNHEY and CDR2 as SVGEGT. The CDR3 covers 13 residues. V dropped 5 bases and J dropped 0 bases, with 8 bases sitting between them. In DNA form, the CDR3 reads TGTGCCAGCAGTGTAACGTCCTCCTACGAGCAGTACTTC. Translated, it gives CASSVTSSYEQYF.

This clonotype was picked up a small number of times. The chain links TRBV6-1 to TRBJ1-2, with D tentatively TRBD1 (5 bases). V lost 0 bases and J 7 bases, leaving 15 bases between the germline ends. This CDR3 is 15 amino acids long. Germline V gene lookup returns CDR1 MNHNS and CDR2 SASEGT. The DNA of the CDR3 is TGTGCCAGCAGTGAAGCGCAGGGCAGATCCTCTGGCTACACCTTC. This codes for CASSEAQGRSSGYTF.

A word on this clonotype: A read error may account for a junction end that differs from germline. CDR3 bases: TGTGTCAGCAAATTAGGAGGGAACGCAGATACGCAGTATTTT. Its protein product is CVSKLGGNADTQYF. The J gene is TRBJ2-3, the V gene TRBV6-2 or TRBV6-3; perhaps TRBD2 as D (6 bases). The CDR3 runs 14 residues. From germline, CDR1 is MNHEY and CDR2 SVGEGT.

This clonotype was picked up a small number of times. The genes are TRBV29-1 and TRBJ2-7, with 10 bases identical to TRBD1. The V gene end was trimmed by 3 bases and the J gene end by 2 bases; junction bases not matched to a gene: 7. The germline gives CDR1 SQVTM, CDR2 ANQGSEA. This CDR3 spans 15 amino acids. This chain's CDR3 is CSVDLGQGYTYEQYF. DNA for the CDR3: TGCAGCGTTGATTTGGGACAGGGGTACACCTACGAGCAGTACTTC.

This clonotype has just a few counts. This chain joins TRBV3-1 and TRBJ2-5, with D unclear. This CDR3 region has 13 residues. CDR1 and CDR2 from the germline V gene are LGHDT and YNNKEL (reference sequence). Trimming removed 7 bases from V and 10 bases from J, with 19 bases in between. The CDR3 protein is CASNHFRCQVQYF. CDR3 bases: TGTGCCAGCAACCACTTCCGCTGTCAAGTCCAGTACTTC.

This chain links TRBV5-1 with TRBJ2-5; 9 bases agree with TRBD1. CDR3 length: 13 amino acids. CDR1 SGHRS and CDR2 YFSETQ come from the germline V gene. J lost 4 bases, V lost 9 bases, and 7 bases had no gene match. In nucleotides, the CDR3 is TGCGCCACTTCGACAGGGGGTGGAGAGACCCAGTACTTC. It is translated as CATSTGGGETQYF.